One sample yielded the 30 T cell receptor beta chains listed below, sequenced in a study of T cell repertoires in cytomegalovirus infection. Using its own MiXCR run on the reads, TCRdb lists one record per CDR3 protein. The data contain more than 650,000 distinct CDR3 sequences, under 40% of them seen just once; the ten biggest clones take up about 2.8%. The sample consisted of PBMCs. Receptors originate from a human donor in good health (CMV status not recorded). Some clones in this sample may be carry-over from other donors' samples.

As to this clonotype: A read error may produce the germline difference seen at one junction end. The genes are TRBV7-6 and TRBJ1-4; tentative D call: TRBD1 (6 bases). The CDR3 covers 15 residues. CDR1 and CDR2 (germline): SGHVS, FNYEAQ. Written as DNA, the CDR3 is TGTGCCAGCAGCTTAGGTGGGACAAGGAATGAAAAACAGTTTTTT. The encoded protein is CASSLGGTRNEKQFF.

The chain combines TRBV28 with TRBJ1-5, with a tentative D call TRBD1 (5 bases). Germline V gene lookup returns CDR1 MDHEN and CDR2 SYDVKM. With 5 bases removed from V and 2 bases from J, the gap between germline ends came to 13 bases. The CDR3 sequence is 15 residues long. CDR3 nucleotides: TGTGCCAGCAGTCCCAGGGATCGGGGCAATCAGCCCCAGCATTTT. Translated, it gives CASSPRDRGNQPQHF.

This clonotype was found many times. The rearrangement links TRBV7-8 to TRBJ2-3; TRBD2 matches 14 bases. CDR1 is SGHVS, CDR2 FQNEAQ, per germline. CDR3 size: 19 residues. The V and J ends lost 2 bases and 2 bases, in that order; junction bases with no gene match: 9. The CDR3 protein is CASSLRLAGGEASTDTQYF. The CDR3 nucleotides read TGTGCCAGCAGCTTAAGACTAGCGGGAGGGGAGGCTTCCACAGATACGCAGTATTTT.

The chain carries TRBV27 and TRBJ1-5; TRBD1 is a possible D gene (6 bases). Trimming removed 5 bases at V and 1 base at J, with 12 bases between. Germline CDR1 reads MNHEY; CDR2 reads SMNVEV (reference sequence). The length of the CDR3 is 15 residues. CDR3 in amino acids: CASSLQGLSNQPQHF. The DNA of the CDR3 is TGTGCCAGCAGTCTACAGGGTTTGAGCAATCAGCCCCAGCATTTT.

The chain is built from TRBV28 and TRBJ2-5; D ambiguous. The V end was cut by 3 bases, the J end by 1 base, with 9 bases between. Germline CDR1 and CDR2: MDHEN and SYDVKM. CDR3 length: 14 residues. The chain's CDR3 is CASSFMGSQETQYF. The CDR3 nucleotides are TGTGCCAGCAGTTTTATGGGTAGCCAAGAGACCCAGTACTTC.

Ten or more counts support this clonotype. The chain couples TRBV7-8 to TRBJ2-1, with 8 bases matching TRBD2. Germline loops: CDR1 SGHVS, CDR2 FQNEAQ. J was trimmed by 7 bases and V by 4 bases; bases with no gene match: 21. CDR3 size: 19 residues. CDR3 loop: CASSSPGVAGPLIPNEQFF. CDR3 sequence (DNA): TGTGCCAGCAGCTCCCCCGGAGTAGCGGGGCCCCTGATCCCAAATGAGCAGTTCTTC. The full variable domain, rest sourced from reference TRBV7-8 and TRBJ2-1, is GAGVSQSPRYKVAKRGQDVALRCDPISGHVSLFWYQQALGQGPEFLTYFQNEAQLDKSGLPSDRFFAERPEGSVSTLKIQRTQQEDSAVYLCASSSPGVAGPLIPNEQFFGPGTRLTVL.

The sample holds many counts of this clonotype. The V gene is TRBV7-2, the J gene TRBJ1-1, with TRBD1 matching 7 bases. Germline CDR1 reads SGHTA; CDR2 reads FQGNSA. J was trimmed by 0 bases and V by 4 bases; bases with no gene match: 5. The length of the CDR3 is 15 residues. CDR3 DNA: TGTGCCAGCAGCTCCCGGGACAGATTGAACACTGAAGCTTTCTTT. Amino acid sequence: CASSSRDRLNTEAFF.

The V gene is TRBV25-1, the J gene TRBJ2-1; 11 nucleotides align to TRBD2. Germline CDR1 and CDR2: MGHDK and SYGVNS. This CDR3 has 18 residues. V trimming: 4 bases; J trimming: 2 bases; junction bases outside the gene matches: 10. The CDR3 loop is CASSGPSSGGPTYNEQFF. CDR3 nucleotides: TGTGCCAGCAGTGGGCCCTCTAGCGGGGGGCCCACCTACAATGAGCAGTTCTTC.

In this sample, this clonotype turned up many times. Lacking the conserved final phenylalanine or tryptophan, this CDR3 likely reflects a read error. The DNA is left out, because the CDR3 cannot be placed on it with certainty; the CDR3 is given as TCRdb lists it. The chain recombines TRBV7-2 with TRBJ1-1; the table's D call TRBD1 went unverified against the DNA. The germline gives CDR1 SGHTA, CDR2 FQGNSA. The CDR3 adds up to 10 amino acids, both ends counted. CDR3 amino acids: CASSLWGDRC.

The rearrangement links TRBV5-5 to TRBJ2-7; 9 bases are shared with TRBD1. The germline gives CDR1 SGHKS, CDR2 YYEKEE (reference sequence). J lost 6 bases, V lost 3 bases, and 13 bases had no gene match. The CDR3 has 16 residues. The CDR3 DNA reads TGTGCCAGCAGCTGGGGGACCGGGACAGGGTTGACCGAGCAGTACTTC. Translating it yields CASSWGTGTGLTEQYF.

This chain joins TRBV5-4 and TRBJ2-2; 11 bases are shared with TRBD2. The CDR3 length is 17 residues. The germline gives CDR1 SGHNT, CDR2 YYREEE (reference sequence). Trimming removed 3 bases from V and 6 bases from J; junction bases left unmatched: 10. As DNA, the CDR3 is TGTGCCAGCAGCTCTGGAACTAGCGGGAGAAGGTCCGGGGAGCTGTTTTTT. Encoded protein: CASSSGTSGRRSGELFF. The full variable domain, completed using reference TRBV5-4 and TRBJ2-2, is ETGVTQSPTHLIKTRGQQVTLRCSSQSGHNTVSWYQQALGQGPQFIFQYYREEENGRGNFPPRFSGLQFPNYSSELNVNALELDDSALYLCASSSGTSGRRSGELFFGEGSRLTVL.

The J gene is TRBJ1-6, the V gene TRBV5-1; D remains unclear. The V gene lost 8 bases and the J gene lost 13 bases, with 19 bases spanning the gap. This CDR3 contains 13 residues. Germline assignment: CDR1 SGHRS and CDR2 YFSETQ. The chain's CDR3 is CARSVDSIHPLHF. CDR3 bases: TGCGCCAGAAGCGTTGACTCCATCCATCCCCTCCACTTT.

V and J are TRBV29-1 and TRBJ2-7; TRBD1 is a possible D gene (6 bases). The CDR3 is made up of 11 amino acids. Germline loops: CDR1 SQVTM, CDR2 ANQGSEA. V was cut by 7 bases and J by 4 bases, with 11 bases left in between. This CDR3 is CSAVQGYEQYF. DNA for the CDR3: TGCAGCGCCGTACAGGGTTACGAGCAGTACTTC.

There are a few counts of this clonotype. The chain links TRBV28 to TRBJ1-4, with no clear D. The germline CDR1 and CDR2 sequences are MDHEN and SYDVKM. The V gene lost 7 bases and the J gene lost 16 bases, with 19 bases spanning the gap. This CDR3 comprises 12 residues. Here the CDR3 reads CASKGWTAIPFF. The CDR3 DNA is TGTGCCAGCAAGGGATGGACGGCCATACCGTTTTTT.

The rearrangement links TRBV7-3 to TRBJ2-2; 7 bases fit TRBD1. The CDR3 is 15 amino acids. Germline V gene sequence: CDR1 SGHTA, CDR2 FQGTGA. Trimming at V came to 2 bases and at J to 4 bases, leaving 4 bases not matched to a gene. CDR3 in DNA: TGTGCCAGCAGCTTAGAGGGACAGACCACCGGGGAGCTGTTTTTT. The encoded protein is CASSLEGQTTGELFF.

This clonotype has only a few counts. The chain combines TRBV7-9 with TRBJ2-3; 9 bases line up with TRBD1. The CDR3 extends over 15 amino acids. Germline V gene data show CDR1 as SEHNR and CDR2 as FQNEAQ (reference sequence). With V trimmed by 6 bases and J by 2 bases, 6 bases remained unmatched. The CDR3 loop is CASRSGQGYTDTQYF. DNA of the CDR3: TGTGCCAGCAGATCCGGACAGGGGTACACAGATACGCAGTATTTT.

This clonotype was observed a few times. The V and J genes are TRBV7-2 and TRBJ2-7; TRBD2 is a possible D gene (6 bases). Germline CDR1 reads SGHTA; CDR2 reads FQGNSA. The ends were cut back, 4 bases at V and 7 bases at J, with 11 bases in the middle. The CDR3 loop spans 12 amino acids. The CDR3 nucleotides read TGTGCCAGCAGCTCCCGGGGGATGGAGCAGTACTTC. Residues: CASSSRGMEQYF.

The chain joins TRBV30 to TRBJ2-3; D is unresolved. CDR3 length equals 12 residues. Germline V gives CDR1 GTSNPN, CDR2 SVGIG (reference sequence). V lost 0 bases and J lost 4, with 5 bases in between. The CDR3 reads CAWSVLADTQYF. For the CDR3, the DNA is TGTGCCTGGAGTGTACTGGCAGATACGCAGTATTTT.

The chain combines TRBV20-1 with TRBJ1-2; the D is unclear. Trimming left V 4 bases short and J 1 base short, with 7 bases between. CDR3 length: 12 amino acids. The germline V gene encodes CDR1 DFQATT and CDR2 SNEGSKA (reference sequence). For the CDR3, the DNA is TGCAGTGCTAAGGTCGATAACTATGGCTACACCTTC. Its protein product is CSAKVDNYGYTF.

This clonotype has more than one count but fewer than ten. The chain combines TRBV6-1 with TRBJ2-3; D is possibly TRBD2 (5 bases). Looked up from germline, CDR1 is MNHNS and CDR2 is SASEGT. Trimming took off 2 bases at V and 5 bases at J, with 11 bases between the two ends. The CDR3 totals 14 residues. CDR3 sequence reads: CASSESLGRDTQYF. DNA for the CDR3: TGTGCCAGCAGTGAATCACTGGGGAGAGATACGCAGTATTTT.

The V call is TRBV6-6, the J call TRBJ2-7; TRBD2 is a possible D gene (5 bases). Germline V gives CDR1 MNHNY, CDR2 SVGAGI (reference sequence). The CDR3 contains 15 residues. The V end lost 6 bases, the J end lost 3 bases, and 18 bases lay between the germline ends. The CDR3 protein is CASSPVGKPYYEQYF. In DNA, the CDR3 is TGTGCCAGCAGCCCCGTCGGGAAGCCTTACTACGAGCAGTACTTC.

This clonotype has more than one count but fewer than ten. J is TRBJ2-3 and V is TRBV7-6; D tentatively reads TRBD1 or TRBD2 (5 bases each). This CDR3 has 16 residues. Per germline, CDR1 SGHVS and CDR2 FNYEAQ. Between the trimmed V and J ends, which lost 4 bases and 6 bases, there was a span of 20 bases. CDR3 nucleotide sequence: TGTGCCAGCAGCTCCCCCGGGACCTCTCAGTGGGATACGCAGTATTTT. Amino acid sequence: CASSSPGTSQWDTQYF.

This clonotype was seen many times. The chain employs TRBV11-2 and TRBJ2-2; a weak D match, TRBD2 (6 bases). The CDR3 consists of 15 residues. The V end lost 6 bases, the J end lost 2 bases, and 13 bases lay between the germline ends. Germline CDR1 reads SGHAT; CDR2 reads FQNNGV. CDR3 region: CASSRGLGNTGELFF. CDR3 DNA sequence: TGTGCCAGCAGTAGGGGACTTGGTAACACCGGGGAGCTGTTTTTT.

The chain couples TRBV5-4 to TRBJ2-5; maybe TRBD1 (6 bases). This CDR3 region has 15 residues. Trimming pared 4 bases from V and 1 base from J, leaving 14 bases between. Germline assignment: CDR1 SGHNT and CDR2 YYREEE (reference sequence). Written as DNA, the CDR3 is TGTGCCAGCAGCACAACTACAGGGCTCCAAGAGACCCAGTACTTC. Residues: CASSTTTGLQETQYF. Full variable domain (rest looked up from reference TRBV5-4 and TRBJ2-5): ETGVTQSPTHLIKTRGQQVTLRCSSQSGHNTVSWYQQALGQGPQFIFQYYREEENGRGNFPPRFSGLQFPNYSSELNVNALELDDSALYLCASSTTTGLQETQYFGPGTRLLVL.

This clonotype was seen a handful of times. This rearrangement joins TRBV6-1 to TRBJ1-6, with D possibly matching TRBD1 (5 bases). The CDR3 spans 14 residues. Germline lookup yields CDR1 MNHNS and CDR2 SASEGT. V dropped 5 bases and J dropped 7 bases, with 12 bases sitting between them. The CDR3 sequence: CASSWGTQNSPLHF. CDR3 DNA sequence: TGTGCCAGCAGTTGGGGGACTCAGAATTCACCCCTCCACTTT.

The chain carries TRBV7-8 and TRBJ1-1; D is unclear. The CDR3 is made up of 16 amino acids. The germline V and J ends were trimmed by 0 bases and 4 bases, with 15 bases remaining between them. Germline loops: CDR1 SGHVS, CDR2 FQNEAQ. The CDR3 DNA reads TGTGCCAGCAGCTTAGCGACTTACGGGAGTGCCACTGAAGCTTTCTTT. Protein: CASSLATYGSATEAFF.

This clonotype was seen a handful of times. This sequence joins TRBV28 and TRBJ2-3; possibly TRBD2 for D (5 bases). Germline assignment: CDR1 MDHEN and CDR2 SYDVKM. The V and J ends lost 5 bases and 2 bases respectively, with 17 bases between them. The CDR3 runs to 16 residues. The CDR3 DNA reads as TGTGCCAGCAGTGGAGTGGGAGAGCTTTTCACAGATACGCAGTATTTT. Its translation is CASSGVGELFTDTQYF.

This clonotype was seen at least ten times. The chain couples TRBV7-6 to TRBJ2-1; D is ambiguous. From germline, CDR1 is SGHVS and CDR2 FNYEAQ. Trimming removed 1 base at V and 8 bases at J, with 15 bases between. This CDR3 has 15 amino acids. This CDR3 reads CASSLDSRVAHEQFF. The CDR3 DNA follows: TGTGCCAGCAGCTTAGATTCCAGAGTTGCCCATGAGCAGTTCTTC.

This clonotype was detected only a few times. CDR3 nucleotides: TGTGCCAGCAGCCAGAGCTTGCGCTCTGGAAACACCATATATTTT. Amino acids: CASSQSLRSGNTIYF. The rearrangement uses TRBV3-1 and TRBJ1-3, with D hard to call. Trimming stripped 3 bases from V and 0 bases from J, with 9 bases between. Germline loops: CDR1 LGHDT, CDR2 YNNKEL (reference sequence). This CDR3 region has 15 residues. Looking up the rest from reference TRBV3-1 and TRBJ1-3 gives the full variable domain: DTAVSQTPKYLVTQMGNDKSIKCEQNLGHDTMYWYKQDSKKFLKIMFSYNNKELIINETVPNRFSPKSPDKAHLNLHINSLELGDSAVYFCASSQSLRSGNTIYFGEGSWLTVV.

In its sample, this clonotype was seen a few times. The rearrangement links TRBV6-1 to TRBJ1-1; D is perhaps TRBD1 (6 bases). Per the germline V gene, CDR1 is MNHNS and CDR2 is SASEGT. This CDR3 spans 15 amino acids. Trimming removed 3 bases at V and 5 bases at J, with 16 bases between. The DNA of the CDR3 is TGTGCCAGCAGTGACATAGTACAGGGAAAGACTGAAGCTTTCTTT. Its protein is CASSDIVQGKTEAFF.